This T cell receptor (beta chain) originates from a study of blood T cell repertoires in COVID-19. Study summary: Samples came from the United States, Italy and Spain, spanning acute and convalescent COVID-19.

TCRdb keeps only in-frame clones here, not all; method: immunoSEQ multiplex PCR. The data hold some 220,000 clones, with over 75% observed a single time. The germline CDR1 and CDR2 sequences are SGHAT and FQDESV (reference sequence). The J segment lost 2 bases and the V segment lost 5 bases, leaving 10 bases of the junction unmatched. The CDR3 totals 16 residues. This clone was seen only once. Individuals aged roughly 18 to 95 years were recruited from roughly 22 US areas. The V call is TRBV11-1, the J call TRBJ2-3; 7 bases map to TRBD2. This receptor was identified in a woman younger than 30 in a cohort exposed to, infected with or recovered from COVID-19 (not recorded which). What was sequenced was PBMCs or T cells enriched from blood (not recorded which). The CDR3 nucleotides are TGTGCCAGCAGCCCCTTGGTAGCGGGTATCACAGATACGCAGTATTTT. It is translated as CASSPLVAGITDTQYF.